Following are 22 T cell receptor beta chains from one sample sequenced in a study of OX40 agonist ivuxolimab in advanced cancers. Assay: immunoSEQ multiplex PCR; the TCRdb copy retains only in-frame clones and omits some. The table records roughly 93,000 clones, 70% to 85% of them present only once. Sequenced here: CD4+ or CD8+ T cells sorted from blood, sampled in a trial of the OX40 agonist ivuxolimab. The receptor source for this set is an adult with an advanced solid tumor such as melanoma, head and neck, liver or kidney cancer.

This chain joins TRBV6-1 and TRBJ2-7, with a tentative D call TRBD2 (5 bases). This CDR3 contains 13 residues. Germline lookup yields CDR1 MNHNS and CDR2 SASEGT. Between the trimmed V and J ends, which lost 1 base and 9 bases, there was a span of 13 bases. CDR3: CASSEGTLRGQYF. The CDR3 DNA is TGTGCCAGCAGTGAAGGGACTCTTCGGGGGCAGTACTTC.

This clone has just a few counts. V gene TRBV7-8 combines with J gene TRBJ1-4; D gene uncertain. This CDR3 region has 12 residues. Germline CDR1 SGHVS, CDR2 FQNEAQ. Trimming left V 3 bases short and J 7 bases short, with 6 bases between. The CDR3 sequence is CASSLLSEKLFF. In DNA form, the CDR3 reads TGTGCCAGCAGCTTGCTAAGTGAAAAACTGTTTTTT.

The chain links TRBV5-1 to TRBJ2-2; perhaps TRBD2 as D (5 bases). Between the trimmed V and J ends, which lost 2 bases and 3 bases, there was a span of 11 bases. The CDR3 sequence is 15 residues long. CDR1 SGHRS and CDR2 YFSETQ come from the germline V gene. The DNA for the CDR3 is TGCGCCAGCAGCTTTGGCCGAGCGGACACCGGGGAGCTGTTTTTT. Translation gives CASSFGRADTGELFF.

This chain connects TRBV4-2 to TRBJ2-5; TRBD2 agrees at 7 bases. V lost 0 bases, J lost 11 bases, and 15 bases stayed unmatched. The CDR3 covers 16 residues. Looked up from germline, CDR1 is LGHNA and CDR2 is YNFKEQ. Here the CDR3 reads CASSQDRGGFGGEQYF. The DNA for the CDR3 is TGTGCCAGCAGCCAAGATCGGGGAGGGTTCGGTGGGGAGCAGTACTTC.

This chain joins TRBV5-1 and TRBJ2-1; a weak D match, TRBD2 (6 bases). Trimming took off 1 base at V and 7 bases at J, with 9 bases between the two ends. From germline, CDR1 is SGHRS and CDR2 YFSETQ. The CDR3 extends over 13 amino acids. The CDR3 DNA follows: TGCGCCAGCAGCTTGCGAGCGGGTAATGAGCAGTTCTTC. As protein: CASSLRAGNEQFF.

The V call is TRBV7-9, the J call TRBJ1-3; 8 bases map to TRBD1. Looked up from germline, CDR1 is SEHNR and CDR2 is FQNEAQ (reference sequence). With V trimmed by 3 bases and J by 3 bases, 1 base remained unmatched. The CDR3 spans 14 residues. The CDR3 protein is CASSLTGDGNTIYF. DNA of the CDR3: TGTGCCAGCAGCTTGACAGGGGATGGAAACACCATATATTTT.

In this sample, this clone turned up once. The CDR3 coding sequence is TGTGCCAGCAGCGTAGGGACTAGAGGGAATGAGCAGTTCTTC. Encoded protein: CASSVGTRGNEQFF. This sequence joins TRBV9 and TRBJ2-1; 7 nucleotides line up with TRBD2. Trimming cost V 0 bases and J 7 bases; bases outside gene matches: 4. The CDR3 has 14 amino acids. The germline CDR1 and CDR2 sequences are SGDLS and YYNGEE. Looking up the rest from reference TRBV9 and TRBJ2-1 gives the full variable domain: DSGVTQTPKHLITATGQRVTLRCSPRSGDLSVYWYQQSLDQGLQFLIQYYNGEERAKGNILERFSAQQFPDLHSELNLSSLELGDSALYFCASSVGTRGNEQFFGPGTRLTVL.

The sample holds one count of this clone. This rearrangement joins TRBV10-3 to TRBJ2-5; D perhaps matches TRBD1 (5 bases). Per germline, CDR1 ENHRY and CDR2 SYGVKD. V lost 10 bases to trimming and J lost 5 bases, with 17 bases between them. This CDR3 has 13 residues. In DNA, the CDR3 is TGTGCCAGCACATCAGGGAAGGGGGAGACCCAGTACTTC. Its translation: CASTSGKGETQYF.

CDR3 region: CASGSRGGHNEQFF. CDR3 bases: TGTGCCAGCGGCTCCCGAGGTGGGCACAATGAGCAGTTCTTC. The chain combines TRBV27 with TRBJ2-1; no firm D call. The CDR3 loop spans 14 amino acids. Trimming removed 8 bases at V and 5 bases at J, with 16 bases between. The germline CDR1 and CDR2 sequences are MNHEY and SMNVEV (reference sequence).

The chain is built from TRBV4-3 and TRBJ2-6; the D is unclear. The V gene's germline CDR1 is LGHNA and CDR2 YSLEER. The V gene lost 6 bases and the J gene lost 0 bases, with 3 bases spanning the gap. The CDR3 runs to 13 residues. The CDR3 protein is CASRASGANVLTF. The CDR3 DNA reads TGCGCCAGCAGGGCCTCTGGGGCCAACGTCCTGACTTTC.

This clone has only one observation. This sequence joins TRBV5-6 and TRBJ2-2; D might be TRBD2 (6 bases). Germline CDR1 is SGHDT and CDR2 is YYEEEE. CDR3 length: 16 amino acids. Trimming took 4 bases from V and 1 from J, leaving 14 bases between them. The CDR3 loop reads CASSPRRGGNTGELFF. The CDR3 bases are TGTGCCAGCAGCCCGAGGCGGGGAGGGAACACCGGGGAGCTGTTTTTT.

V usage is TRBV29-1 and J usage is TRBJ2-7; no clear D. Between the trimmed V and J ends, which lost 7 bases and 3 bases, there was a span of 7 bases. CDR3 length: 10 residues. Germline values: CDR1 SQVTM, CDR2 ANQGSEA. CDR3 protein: CSASDYEQYF. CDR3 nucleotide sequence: TGCAGCGCCTCTGACTACGAGCAGTACTTC.

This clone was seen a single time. The CDR3 loop reads CASSLTPGTGGQPQHF. The CDR3 DNA reads as TGTGCCAGCAGCTTGACTCCCGGGACAGGGGGTCAGCCCCAGCATTTT. V is TRBV5-6 and J is TRBJ1-5; the match to TRBD1 covers 11 bases. V shed 1 base, J shed 6 bases, and the junction held 6 bases outside the gene matches. Per the germline V gene, CDR1 is SGHDT and CDR2 is YYEEEE. This CDR3 comprises 16 residues. The entire variable domain, with the rest obtained from reference TRBV5-6 and TRBJ1-5, is as follows: DAGVTQSPTHLIKTRGQQVTLRCSPKSGHDTVSWYQQALGQGPQFIFQYYEEEERQRGNFPDRFSGHQFPNYSSELNVNALLLGDSALYLCASSLTPGTGGQPQHFGDGTRLSIL.

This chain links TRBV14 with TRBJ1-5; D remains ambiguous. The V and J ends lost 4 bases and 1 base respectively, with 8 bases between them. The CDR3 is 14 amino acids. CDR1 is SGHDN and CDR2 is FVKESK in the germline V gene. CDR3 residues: CASSPLNSNQPQHF. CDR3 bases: TGTGCCAGCAGCCCTTTAAACAGCAATCAGCCCCAGCATTTT.

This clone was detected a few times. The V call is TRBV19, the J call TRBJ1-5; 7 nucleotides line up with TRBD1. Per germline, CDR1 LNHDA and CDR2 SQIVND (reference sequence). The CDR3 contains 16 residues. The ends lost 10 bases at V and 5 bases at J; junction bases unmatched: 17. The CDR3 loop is CATSRTAGTVYQPQHF. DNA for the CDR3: TGTGCCACCTCCAGGACAGCCGGGACAGTCTATCAGCCCCAGCATTTT.

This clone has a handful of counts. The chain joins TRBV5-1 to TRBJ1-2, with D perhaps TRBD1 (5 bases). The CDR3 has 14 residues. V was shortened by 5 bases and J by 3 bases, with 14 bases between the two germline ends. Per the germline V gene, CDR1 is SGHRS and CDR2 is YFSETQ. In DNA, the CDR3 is TGCGCCAGCAGTGAGGGGCGGGGTGACTATGGCTACACCTTC. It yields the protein CASSEGRGDYGYTF. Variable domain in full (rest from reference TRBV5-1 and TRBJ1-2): KAGVTQTPRYLIKTRGQQVTLSCSPISGHRSVSWYQQTPGQGLQFLFEYFSETQRNKGNFPGRFSGRQFSNSRSEMNVSTLELGDSALYLCASSEGRGDYGYTFGSGTRLTVV.

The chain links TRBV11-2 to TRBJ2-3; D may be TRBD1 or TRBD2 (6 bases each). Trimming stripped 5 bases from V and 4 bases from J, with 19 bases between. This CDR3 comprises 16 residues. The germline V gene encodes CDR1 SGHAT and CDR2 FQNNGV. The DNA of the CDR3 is TGTGCCAGCAGCCCGCGCGGGGACGCAGGGGCAGATACGCAGTATTTT. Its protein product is CASSPRGDAGADTQYF.

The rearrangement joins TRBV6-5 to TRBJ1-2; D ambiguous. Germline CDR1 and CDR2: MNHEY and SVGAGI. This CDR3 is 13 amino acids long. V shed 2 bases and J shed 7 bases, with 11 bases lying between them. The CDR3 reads CASSYDGRSGYTF. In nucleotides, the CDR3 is TGTGCCAGCAGTTACGATGGGAGATCTGGCTACACCTTC.

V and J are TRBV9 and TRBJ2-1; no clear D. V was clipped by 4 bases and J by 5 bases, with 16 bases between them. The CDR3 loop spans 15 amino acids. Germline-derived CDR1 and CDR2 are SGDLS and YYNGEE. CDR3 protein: CASSTTSEPHNEQFF. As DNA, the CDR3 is TGTGCCAGCAGCACCACTTCAGAGCCCCACAATGAGCAGTTCTTC.

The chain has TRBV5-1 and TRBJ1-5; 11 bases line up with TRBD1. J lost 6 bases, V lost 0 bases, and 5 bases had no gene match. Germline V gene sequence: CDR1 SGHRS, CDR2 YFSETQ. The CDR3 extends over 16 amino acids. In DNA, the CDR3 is TGCGCCAGCAGCTTGGACGGGACAGGGGGTATTCAGCCCCAGCATTTT. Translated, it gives CASSLDGTGGIQPQHF.

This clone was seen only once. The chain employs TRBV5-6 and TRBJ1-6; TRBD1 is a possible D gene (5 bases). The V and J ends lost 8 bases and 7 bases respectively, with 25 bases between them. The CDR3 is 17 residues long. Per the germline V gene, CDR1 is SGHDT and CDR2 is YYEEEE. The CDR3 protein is CASSKGPAASLNSPLHF. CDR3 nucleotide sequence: TGTGCCAGTTCTAAGGGGCCAGCGGCCTCCCTCAATTCACCCCTCCACTTT.

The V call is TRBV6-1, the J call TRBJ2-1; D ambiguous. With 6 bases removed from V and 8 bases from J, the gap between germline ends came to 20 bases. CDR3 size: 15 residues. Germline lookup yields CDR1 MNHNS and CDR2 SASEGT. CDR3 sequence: CASSPVGHPVDEQFF. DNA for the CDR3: TGTGCCAGCAGCCCTGTGGGCCACCCGGTGGATGAGCAGTTCTTC.